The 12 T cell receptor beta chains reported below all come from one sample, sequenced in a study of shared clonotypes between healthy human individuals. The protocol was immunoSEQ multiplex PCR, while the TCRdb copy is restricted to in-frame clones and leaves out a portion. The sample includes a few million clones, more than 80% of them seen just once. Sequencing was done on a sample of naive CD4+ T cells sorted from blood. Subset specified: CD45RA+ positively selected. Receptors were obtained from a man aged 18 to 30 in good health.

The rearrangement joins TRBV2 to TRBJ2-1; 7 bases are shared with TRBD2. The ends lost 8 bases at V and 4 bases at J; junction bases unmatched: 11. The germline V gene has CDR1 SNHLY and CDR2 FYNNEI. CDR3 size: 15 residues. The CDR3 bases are TGTGCCAGCGGGCACACCGGGACTACTTACAATGAGCAGTTCTTC. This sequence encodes CASGHTGTTYNEQFF.

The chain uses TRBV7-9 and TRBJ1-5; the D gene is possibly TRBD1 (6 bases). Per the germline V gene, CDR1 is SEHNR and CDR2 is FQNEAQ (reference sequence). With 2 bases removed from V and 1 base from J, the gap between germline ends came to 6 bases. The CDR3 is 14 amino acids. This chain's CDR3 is CASSLTGSNQPQHF. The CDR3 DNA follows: TGTGCCAGCAGCTTAACAGGGAGCAATCAGCCCCAGCATTTT. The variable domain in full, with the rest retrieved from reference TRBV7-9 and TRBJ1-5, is DTGVSQNPRHKITKRGQNVTFRCDPISEHNRLYWYRQTLGQGPEFLTYFQNEAQLEKSRLLSDRFSAERPKGSFSTLEIQRTEQGDSAMYLCASSLTGSNQPQHFGDGTRLSIL.

This CDR3 reads CASRDSPGELFF. DNA for the CDR3: TGTGCCAGCAGGGATAGCCCCGGGGAGCTGTTTTTT. The J gene is TRBJ2-2, the V gene TRBV6-5; no clear D gene. The germline V and J ends were trimmed by 6 bases and 6 bases, with 8 bases remaining between them. The CDR3 contains 12 residues. The V gene's germline CDR1 is MNHEY and CDR2 SVGAGI.

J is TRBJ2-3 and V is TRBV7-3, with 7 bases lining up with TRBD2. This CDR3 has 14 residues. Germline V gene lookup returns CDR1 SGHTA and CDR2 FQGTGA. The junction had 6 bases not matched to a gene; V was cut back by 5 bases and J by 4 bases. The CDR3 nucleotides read TGTGCCAGCAGCCCCGGGACTATACCAGATACGCAGTATTTT. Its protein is CASSPGTIPDTQYF. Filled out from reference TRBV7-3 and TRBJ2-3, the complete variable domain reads GAGVSQTPSNKVTEKGKYVELRCDPISGHTALYWYRQSLGQGPEFLIYFQGTGAADDSGLPNDRFFAVRPEGSVSTLKIQRTERGDSAVYLCASSPGTIPDTQYFGPGTRLTVL.

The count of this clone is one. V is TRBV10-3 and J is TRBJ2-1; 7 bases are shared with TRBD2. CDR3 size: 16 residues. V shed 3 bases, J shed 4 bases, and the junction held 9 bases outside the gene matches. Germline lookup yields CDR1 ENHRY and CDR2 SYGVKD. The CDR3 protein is CAISEEGSSGYNEQFF. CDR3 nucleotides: TGTGCCATCAGTGAAGAGGGGTCTAGCGGATACAATGAGCAGTTCTTC.

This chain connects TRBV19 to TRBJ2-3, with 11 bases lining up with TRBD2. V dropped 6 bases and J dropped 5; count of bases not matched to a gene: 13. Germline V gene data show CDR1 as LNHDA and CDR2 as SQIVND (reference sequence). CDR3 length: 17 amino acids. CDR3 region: CASSPIGLAGGKDTQYF. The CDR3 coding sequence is TGTGCCAGTAGCCCTATAGGGCTAGCGGGGGGCAAAGATACGCAGTATTTT. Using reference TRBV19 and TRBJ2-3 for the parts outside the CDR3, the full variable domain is DGGITQSPKYLFRKEGQNVTLSCEQNLNHDAMYWYRQDPGQGLRLIYYSQIVNDFQKGDIAEGYSVSREKKESFPLTVTSAQKNPTAFYLCASSPIGLAGGKDTQYFGPGTRLTVL.

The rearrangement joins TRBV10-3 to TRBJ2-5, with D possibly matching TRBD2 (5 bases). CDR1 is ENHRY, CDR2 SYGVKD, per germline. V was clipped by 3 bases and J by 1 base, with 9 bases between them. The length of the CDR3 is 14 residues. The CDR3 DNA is TGTGCCATCAGTGATGGAGGCATCCAAGAGACCCAGTACTTC. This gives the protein CAISDGGIQETQYF.

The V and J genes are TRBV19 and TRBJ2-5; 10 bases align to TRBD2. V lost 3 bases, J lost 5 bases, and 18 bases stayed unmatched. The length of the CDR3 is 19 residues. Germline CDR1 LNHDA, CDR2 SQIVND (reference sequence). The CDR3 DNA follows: TGTGCCAGTAGTATTGACAGGGCCAGCGGGAGGGCCGGAGCCGAGACCCAGTACTTC. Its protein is CASSIDRASGRAGAETQYF.

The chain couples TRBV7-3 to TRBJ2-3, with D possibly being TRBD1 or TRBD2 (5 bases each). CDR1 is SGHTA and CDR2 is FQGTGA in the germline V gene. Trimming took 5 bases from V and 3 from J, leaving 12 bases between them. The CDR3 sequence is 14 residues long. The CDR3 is CASSPDWGTDTQYF. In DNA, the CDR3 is TGTGCCAGCAGCCCCGACTGGGGGACAGATACGCAGTATTTT.

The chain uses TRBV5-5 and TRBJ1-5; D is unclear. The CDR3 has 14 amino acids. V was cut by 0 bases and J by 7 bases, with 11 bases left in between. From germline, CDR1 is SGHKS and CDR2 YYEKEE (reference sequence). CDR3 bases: TGTGCCAGCAGCTTGGCCTGGGGTAACCAGCCCCAGCATTTT. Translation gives CASSLAWGNQPQHF.

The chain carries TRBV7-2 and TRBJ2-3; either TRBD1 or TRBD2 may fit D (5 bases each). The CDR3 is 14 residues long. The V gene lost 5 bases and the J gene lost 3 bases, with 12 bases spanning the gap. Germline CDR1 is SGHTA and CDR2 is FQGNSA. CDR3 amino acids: CASSPSWGTDTQYF. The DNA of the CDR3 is TGTGCCAGCAGCCCTTCGTGGGGGACAGATACGCAGTATTTT. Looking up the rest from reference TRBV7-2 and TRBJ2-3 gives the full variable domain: GAGVSQSPSNKVTEKGKDVELRCDPISGHTALYWYRQSLGQGLEFLIYFQGNSAPDKSGLPSDRFSAERTGGSVSTLTIQRTQQEDSAVYLCASSPSWGTDTQYFGPGTRLTVL.

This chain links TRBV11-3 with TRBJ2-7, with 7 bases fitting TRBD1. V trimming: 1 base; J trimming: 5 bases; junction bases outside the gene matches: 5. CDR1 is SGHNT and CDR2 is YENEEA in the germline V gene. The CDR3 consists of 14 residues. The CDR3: CASSLGTGDHEQYF. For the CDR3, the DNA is TGTGCCAGCAGCTTAGGCACAGGGGACCACGAGCAGTACTTC.